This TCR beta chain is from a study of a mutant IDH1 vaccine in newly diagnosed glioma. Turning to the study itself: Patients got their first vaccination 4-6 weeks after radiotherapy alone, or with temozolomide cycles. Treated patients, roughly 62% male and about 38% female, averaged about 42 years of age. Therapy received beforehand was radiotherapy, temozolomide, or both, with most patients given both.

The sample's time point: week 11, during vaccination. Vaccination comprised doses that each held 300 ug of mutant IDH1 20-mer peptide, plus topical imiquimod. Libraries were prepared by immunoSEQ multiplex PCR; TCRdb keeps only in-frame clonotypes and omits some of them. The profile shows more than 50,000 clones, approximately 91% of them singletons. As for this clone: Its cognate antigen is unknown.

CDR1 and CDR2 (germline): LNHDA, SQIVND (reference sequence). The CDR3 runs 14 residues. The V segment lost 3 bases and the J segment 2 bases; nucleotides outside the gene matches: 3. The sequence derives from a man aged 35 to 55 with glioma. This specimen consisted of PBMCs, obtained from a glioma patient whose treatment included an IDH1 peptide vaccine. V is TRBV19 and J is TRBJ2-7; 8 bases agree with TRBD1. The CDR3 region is CASSMGTGPYEQYF. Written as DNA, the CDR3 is TGTGCCAGTAGTATGGGGACAGGCCCCTACGAGCAGTACTTC.